What follows are 28 T cell receptor beta chains derived from one specimen sequenced in a study of blood T cell repertoires in COVID-19. Data came from immunoSEQ multiplex PCR; TCRdb stores just in-frame clones and leaves some out. The sample shows a few hundred thousand clones, 80% to 90% of them seen only once. Material: peripheral blood. The receptors here all came from a woman in her twenties or thirties with COVID-19, enrolled during active disease.

The V gene is TRBV19, the J gene TRBJ2-1, with 10 bases aligning to TRBD2. V lost 4 bases, J lost 3 bases, and 3 bases stayed unmatched. The length of the CDR3 is 15 residues. CDR1 is LNHDA, CDR2 SQIVND, per germline (reference sequence). CDR3 nucleotides: TGTGCCAGTAGTACCACTAGCGGGAACTACAATGAGCAGTTCTTC. It specifies CASSTTSGNYNEQFF.

The gene calls are TRBV30 and TRBJ1-1; 8 nucleotides match TRBD1. The CDR3 totals 17 residues. From germline, CDR1 is GTSNPN and CDR2 SVGIG (reference sequence). V dropped 0 bases and J dropped 0; count of bases not matched to a gene: 9. The CDR3 DNA sequence: TGTGCCTGGAGTGTATCCGGGACAGGAGGCATGAACACTGAAGCTTTCTTT. Protein: CAWSVSGTGGMNTEAFF.

The gene calls are TRBV4-2 and TRBJ2-6; D not certain. V lost 7 bases, J lost 1 base, and 5 bases lay in between. The CDR3 has 13 residues. Germline values: CDR1 LGHNA, CDR2 YNFKEQ. The CDR3 DNA is TGTGCCAGCAAAGAGTCTGGGGCCAACGTCCTGACTTTC. Amino acids: CASKESGANVLTF.

The chain carries TRBV7-2 and TRBJ1-6; D not resolved. Germline CDR1 and CDR2: SGHTA and FQGNSA. Trimming pared 1 base from V and 7 bases from J, leaving 5 bases between. CDR3 length equals 13 residues. The chain's CDR3 is CASSLERNSPLHF. In DNA form, the CDR3 reads TGTGCCAGCAGCTTAGAGCGGAATTCACCCCTCCACTTT.

The V call is TRBV28, the J call TRBJ2-7; D might be TRBD2 (5 bases). CDR3 length: 17 amino acids. The germline V and J ends were trimmed by 1 base and 0 bases, with 16 bases remaining between them. The V gene's germline CDR1 is MDHEN and CDR2 SYDVKM. The CDR3 DNA reads as TGTGCCAGCAGTTTATATCCCCCGAGGAGGAGCTCCTACGAGCAGTACTTC. Its protein product is CASSLYPPRRSSYEQYF. The full variable domain, in which reference TRBV28 and TRBJ2-7 provide the parts outside the CDR3, is DVKVTQSSRYLVKRTGEKVFLECVQDMDHENMFWYRQDPGLGLRLIYFSYDVKMKEKGDIPEGYSVSREKKERFSLILESASTNQTSMYLCASSLYPPRRSSYEQYFGPGTRLTVT.

The chain combines TRBV20-1 with TRBJ1-1; D gene ambiguous. Germline values: CDR1 DFQATT, CDR2 SNEGSKA (reference sequence). V was shortened by 6 bases and J by 5 bases, with 10 bases between the two germline ends. The CDR3 runs to 11 residues. CDR3 sequence reads: CSATRGTEAFF. CDR3 DNA: TGCAGTGCAACTCGGGGTACTGAAGCTTTCTTT.

V gene TRBV3-1 (or the pseudogene TRBV3-2) combines with J gene TRBJ1-2; no definite D call. Trimming left V 1 base short and J 8 bases short, with 11 bases between. Germline lookup yields CDR1 LGHDT and CDR2 YNNKEL (reference sequence). The CDR3 is 13 residues long. CDR3 sequence reads: CASSQAKGAGYTF. In DNA, the CDR3 is TGTGCCAGCAGCCAAGCGAAGGGAGCCGGCTACACCTTC.

This chain links TRBV29-1 with TRBJ2-3, with D tentatively TRBD2 (5 bases). Trimming took 5 bases from V and 0 from J, leaving 6 bases between them. Germline V lookup: CDR1 SQVTM, CDR2 ANQGSEA. The CDR3 has 12 residues. The CDR3 sequence is CSVRTSTDTQYF. In DNA form, the CDR3 reads TGCAGCGTTCGGACTAGCACAGATACGCAGTATTTT.

This clone was seen a single time. The chain combines TRBV19 with TRBJ1-4; the match to TRBD1 covers 7 bases. Germline trimming cut 4 bases from V and 8 bases from J; bases unmatched to any gene: 10. Germline V gene data show CDR1 as LNHDA and CDR2 as SQIVND (reference sequence). The CDR3 consists of 15 residues. CDR3 sequence (DNA): TGTGCCAGTAGTAGCCGACAGGGCTTGTACGAAAAACTGTTTTTT. Translating gives CASSSRQGLYEKLFF.

The chain has TRBV3-1 (or the pseudogene TRBV3-2) and TRBJ2-1, with 14 bases that match TRBD2. There are 15 residues in the CDR3. Unmatched junction bases numbered 6, after V lost 5 bases and J lost 9 bases. From germline, CDR1 is LGHDT and CDR2 YNNKEL (reference sequence). The CDR3 here is CASSWTSGGYGEQFF. The CDR3 bases are TGTGCCAGCAGCTGGACTAGCGGGGGGTACGGTGAGCAGTTCTTC.

The V gene is TRBV6-2 or TRBV6-3, the J gene TRBJ2-7, with D maybe TRBD1 (5 bases). The CDR3 runs 13 residues. Trimming removed 5 bases from V and 5 bases from J, with 13 bases in between. Germline V gene lookup returns CDR1 MNHEY and CDR2 SVGEGT. The CDR3 loop is CASSRQGSHEQYV. The CDR3 DNA is TGTGCCAGCAGTCGGCAGGGATCCCACGAGCAGTACGTC.

This clone was picked up a small number of times. V and J are TRBV11-2 and TRBJ1-3; the match to TRBD1 covers 7 bases. The CDR3 length is 15 residues. Germline CDR1 and CDR2: SGHAT and FQNNGV. Unmatched junction bases numbered 5, after V lost 4 bases and J lost 2 bases. CDR3 in DNA: TGTGCCAGCAGCTCAGCCAGGGGGGCTGGAAACACCATATATTTT. Amino acid sequence: CASSSARGAGNTIYF.

The chain couples TRBV9 to TRBJ2-1; TRBD2 matches 12 bases. This CDR3 region has 16 residues. The ends lost 4 bases at V and 9 bases at J; junction bases unmatched: 11. Germline assignment: CDR1 SGDLS and CDR2 YYNGEE. CDR3 nucleotides: TGTGCCAGCAGCCAACTTCCTAGCGGGGGGGCGGGTGAGCAGTTCTTC. This translates into CASSQLPSGGAGEQFF.

The chain carries TRBV5-1 and TRBJ2-1, with D tentatively TRBD1 (6 bases). With 0 bases removed from V and 0 bases from J, the gap between germline ends came to 10 bases. This CDR3 has 16 amino acids. From germline, CDR1 is SGHRS and CDR2 YFSETQ. The CDR3 sequence is CASSLAGDNSYNEQFF. The CDR3 DNA reads TGCGCCAGCAGCTTGGCTGGGGACAACTCCTACAATGAGCAGTTCTTC. Complete variable domain (other parts from reference TRBV5-1 and TRBJ2-1): KAGVTQTPRYLIKTRGQQVTLSCSPISGHRSVSWYQQTPGQGLQFLFEYFSETQRNKGNFPGRFSGRQFSNSRSEMNVSTLELGDSALYLCASSLAGDNSYNEQFFGPGTRLTVL.

The V call is TRBV2, the J call TRBJ2-7; 10 bases match TRBD1. V lost 6 bases and J lost 6; bases outside the gene matches: 5. The length of the CDR3 is 13 residues. In germline, CDR1 is SNHLY, CDR2 FYNNEI. The CDR3 nucleotides are TGTGCCAGCAGACCGACAGGGGGCGGCGAGCAGTACTTC. Translation gives CASRPTGGGEQYF. Together with reference TRBV2 and TRBJ2-7, the CDR3 gives the full variable domain: EPEVTQTPSHQVTQMGQEVILRCVPISNHLYFYWYRQILGQKVEFLVSFYNNEISEKSEIFDDQFSVERPDGSNFTLKIRSTKLEDSAMYFCASRPTGGGEQYFGPGTRLTVT.

The chain's CDR3 is CASGQTSYNSPLHF. The CDR3 region has the DNA TGTGCCAGCGGGCAAACGTCCTATAATTCACCCCTCCACTTT. The chain uses TRBV7-2 and TRBJ1-6, with D uncertain. V gave up 8 bases and J gave up 1 base, with 9 bases separating them. CDR1 is SGHTA, CDR2 FQGNSA, per germline. This CDR3 is 14 amino acids long.

This chain joins TRBV24-1 and TRBJ2-3, with 8 bases fitting TRBD2. The CDR3 is made up of 15 amino acids. CDR1 is KGHDR, CDR2 SFDVKD, per germline. V shed 4 bases, J shed 4 bases, and the junction held 6 bases outside the gene matches. The CDR3: CATSDLAGWPDTQYF. DNA of the CDR3: TGTGCCACCAGTGACCTAGCGGGTTGGCCAGATACGCAGTATTTT.

The chain is built from TRBV7-2 and TRBJ2-2; D is uncertain. Germline V lookup: CDR1 SGHTA, CDR2 FQGNSA. This CDR3 is 14 amino acids long. Trimming stripped 5 bases from V and 0 bases from J, with 7 bases between. The CDR3 DNA follows: TGTGCCAGCAGCCCGACACCGAACACCGGGGAGCTGTTTTTT. It is translated as CASSPTPNTGELFF. Filled out from reference TRBV7-2 and TRBJ2-2, the complete variable domain reads GAGVSQSPSNKVTEKGKDVELRCDPISGHTALYWYRQSLGQGLEFLIYFQGNSAPDKSGLPSDRFSAERTGGSVSTLTIQRTQQEDSAVYLCASSPTPNTGELFFGEGSRLTVL.

The V gene is TRBV28, the J gene TRBJ2-3; D remains ambiguous. The CDR3 loop spans 14 amino acids. Germline V gives CDR1 MDHEN, CDR2 SYDVKM. Trimming left V 3 bases short and J 2 bases short, with 9 bases between. CDR3 sequence reads: CASSFSRNTDTQYF. CDR3 DNA: TGTGCCAGCAGTTTCTCTAGAAACACAGATACGCAGTATTTT. The full variable domain, completed using reference TRBV28 and TRBJ2-3, is DVKVTQSSRYLVKRTGEKVFLECVQDMDHENMFWYRQDPGLGLRLIYFSYDVKMKEKGDIPEGYSVSREKKERFSLILESASTNQTSMYLCASSFSRNTDTQYFGPGTRLTVL.

This clone was observed once. The CDR3 spells CASSLVMGGANQPQHF. CDR3 coding DNA: TGTGCCAGCAGTTTAGTGATGGGAGGGGCAAATCAGCCCCAGCATTTT. The genes are TRBV27 and TRBJ1-5; possibly TRBD1 for D (5 bases). V dropped 2 bases and J dropped 4 bases, with 15 bases sitting between them. This CDR3 is built from 16 residues. CDR1 and CDR2 (germline): MNHEY, SMNVEV (reference sequence).

The rearrangement joins TRBV30 to TRBJ2-5, with a tentative D call TRBD1 (6 bases). The CDR3 sequence is 13 residues long. Trimming took off 1 base at V and 1 base at J, with 7 bases between the two ends. Germline assignment: CDR1 GTSNPN and CDR2 SVGIG (reference sequence). CDR3 DNA: TGTGCCTGGAGTGGGGGGCCCCAAGAGACCCAGTACTTC. Its protein is CAWSGGPQETQYF.

The chain links TRBV5-1 to TRBJ2-5; D is undetermined. Deletions cut 4 bases from V and 4 bases from J, with 5 bases between. Germline V gene data show CDR1 as SGHRS and CDR2 as YFSETQ. There are 11 residues in the CDR3. The CDR3: CASSPGETQYF. The CDR3 nucleotides read TGCGCCAGCAGCCCGGGAGAGACCCAGTACTTC.

V is TRBV14 and J is TRBJ2-1, with D perhaps TRBD1 (5 bases). The CDR3 is 15 residues long. The germline V gene encodes CDR1 SGHDN and CDR2 FVKESK. V lost 3 bases and J 9 bases, leaving 18 bases between the germline ends. In nucleotides, the CDR3 is TGTGCCAGCAGCCACGACAGACAGTCTGACGGTGAGCAGTTCTTC. Its protein product is CASSHDRQSDGEQFF.

V and J are TRBV9 and TRBJ2-3; 9 bases agree with TRBD2. The CDR3 has 16 amino acids. The germline V gene encodes CDR1 SGDLS and CDR2 YYNGEE. The ends lost 0 bases at V and 2 bases at J; junction bases unmatched: 4. The CDR3 protein is CASSVASGTPTDTQYF. The CDR3 DNA sequence: TGTGCCAGCAGCGTAGCTAGCGGGACTCCCACAGATACGCAGTATTTT.

The chain combines TRBV6-2 or TRBV6-3 with TRBJ1-1; D is perhaps TRBD1 (6 bases). V was trimmed by 5 bases and J by 1 base, leaving 23 bases between them. CDR1 and CDR2 from the germline V gene are MNHEY and SVGEGT. The CDR3 sequence is 18 residues long. CDR3 sequence (DNA): TGTGCCAGCAGTGACTTCCAATTGGCAGGGGATGGGAACACTGAAGCTTTCTTT. Translated: CASSDFQLAGDGNTEAFF.

The gene calls are TRBV3-1 (or the pseudogene TRBV3-2) and TRBJ2-7; TRBD2 is a possible D gene (6 bases). Per germline, CDR1 LGHDT and CDR2 YNNKEL (reference sequence). The CDR3 runs to 14 residues. V lost 1 base to trimming and J lost 6 bases, with 13 bases between them. The CDR3 region has the DNA TGTGCCAGCAGCCAAGGGGACGGAGGGTCCGAGCAGTACTTC. Residues: CASSQGDGGSEQYF.

The rearrangement joins TRBV15 to TRBJ2-1, with D unclear. The length of the CDR3 is 16 residues. Germline assignment: CDR1 LNHNV and CDR2 YYDKDF (reference sequence). Between the trimmed V and J ends, which lost 0 bases and 0 bases, there was a span of 9 bases. The CDR3 loop is CATSRDSPTSYNEQFF. The DNA of the CDR3 is TGTGCCACCAGCAGAGATAGCCCCACCTCCTACAATGAGCAGTTCTTC.

V gene TRBV7-2 combines with J gene TRBJ1-3; D gene unclear. The CDR3 has 16 amino acids. Germline CDR1 and CDR2: SGHTA and FQGNSA. Trimming took 4 bases from V and 2 from J, leaving 15 bases between them. The CDR3 is CASSSSLAGTGNTIYF. The CDR3 nucleotides read TGTGCCAGCAGCTCAAGCCTGGCAGGAACTGGAAACACCATATATTTT.